This T cell receptor (beta chain) was identified in a study of T cell clusters in autoimmune cytopenias. Study-wide results and limits: Clustering suggested that physiological T cell clusters were missing in primary autoimmune cytopenia patients.

Approximately 36,000 genome equivalents of blood DNA were amplified for TRB. This clonotype counts as medium-sized by frequency. What it recognizes is unknown. The CDR3 spans 16 residues. CDR1 and CDR2 (germline): SGHAT, FQDESV (reference sequence). TRB rearrangements were amplified by touch-down multiplex PCR with mixed TRB-A/B primers. TCRdb reanalyzed the multiplex PCR reads, giving one entry per CDR3 protein sequence and no DNA. The record lists 6,000 to 7,000 distinct CDR3 sequences, of which the ten most abundant hold 7.6%. These same records also appear under a second study, on T cell repertoires in aging, cancer and after chemotherapy. That publication notes: Approximately 9.6 million TCR reads were in the whole dataset. Healthy donors lost TCR diversity with age mainly through richness, cancer patients through richness and evenness.

Sequencing input: peripheral blood. J is TRBJ2-5 and V is TRBV11-1; without DNA, the TCRdb call of TRBD1 cannot be checked. This TCR derives from a human donor in good health. The CDR3 sequence: CASSLGRGGPQETQYF.